Listed here is a single TCR beta chain. The sample comes from a study of blood T cell repertoires in COVID-19. The length of the CDR3 is 14 residues. The V end lost 4 bases, the J end lost 4 bases, and 10 bases lay between the germline ends. CDR1 SGHVS and CDR2 FQNEAQ come from the germline V gene. Enrolled during active infection, Seattle patients were then followed longitudinally. Profiling relied on immunoSEQ multiplex PCR, and the TCRdb table lists in-frame clones only, not all of them. This table holds about 57,000 clones, roughly 87% found once. The rearrangement uses TRBV7-8 and TRBJ2-2; possibly TRBD1 for D (6 bases). The sequence was obtained from a woman aged 80 or over with COVID-19, enrolled during active disease. The sequenced sample was peripheral blood. The CDR3 DNA reads TGTGCCAGCAGCTCCCAGGGGCGCACCGGGGAGCTGTTTTTT. The encoded protein is CASSSQGRTGELFF.